Included here is one T cell receptor beta chain sequence, with context. Measured with immunoSEQ multiplex PCR; TCRdb has only the in-frame clones, and not every one. The sample yields about 68,000 clones, less than 98% seen once. The data originate from a study of technical replicates of blood from several donors. Germline V gene data show CDR1 as LGHNT and CDR2 as FRNRAP. V trimming: 1 base; J trimming: 5 bases; junction bases outside the gene matches: 8. The CDR3 runs to 15 residues. The chain carries TRBV12-5 and TRBJ2-7; TRBD2 matches 7 bases. The TCR was taken from a human donor in good health. Input material: T cells isolated from PBMCs. CDR3 sequence reads: CASGLEDWGTNEQYF. The CDR3 DNA reads as TGTGCTAGTGGTTTGGAGGACTGGGGGACTAACGAGCAGTACTTC.